This entry lists 17 T cell receptor beta chains sequenced from one sample in a study of T cell responses to AZD1222 COVID-19 vaccine. This table comes from immunoSEQ multiplex PCR, and its TCRdb copy is limited to in-frame clones, with some not included. The sample lists about 120,000 clones; roughly nine tenths were seen once. The material was peripheral blood, obtained on day 0 of AZD1222 vaccination. The source of these receptors is an adult in good health.

J is TRBJ2-1 and V is TRBV18; 10 bases agree with TRBD2. V lost 0 bases, J lost 5 bases, and 4 bases stayed unmatched. The length of the CDR3 is 16 residues. Germline V gene data show CDR1 as KGHSH and CDR2 as LQKENI. The CDR3 loop reads CASSPPSTSGNNEQFF. The CDR3 nucleotides read TGTGCCAGCTCACCACCAAGCACTAGCGGGAACAATGAGCAGTTCTTC.

The V call is TRBV6-5, the J call TRBJ1-2; 8 nucleotides line up with TRBD1. The CDR3 runs to 14 residues. J lost 3 bases, V lost 6 bases, and 6 bases had no gene match. CDR1 MNHEY and CDR2 SVGAGI come from the germline V gene. The CDR3 region is CASRTGGSYYGYTF. In nucleotides, the CDR3 is TGTGCCAGCAGAACAGGGGGAAGTTACTATGGCTACACCTTC.

This clone showed up just once. V and J are TRBV28 and TRBJ2-4, with 7 bases fitting TRBD2. CDR1 MDHEN and CDR2 SYDVKM come from the germline V gene. This CDR3 spans 18 amino acids. Germline trimming cut 8 bases from V and 2 bases from J; bases unmatched to any gene: 18. CDR3 amino acids: CASHDERGSGRPKNIQYF. DNA of the CDR3: TGTGCCAGCCACGATGAGAGAGGATCCGGGAGGCCCAAAAACATTCAGTACTTC.

This clone was recorded once. The V gene is TRBV23-1, the J gene TRBJ1-1; 8 nucleotides agree with TRBD1. TRBV23-1 belongs to the ORF category, with a function that is uncertain. There are 13 residues in the CDR3. V lost 6 bases to trimming and J lost 5 bases; unmatched junction nucleotides: 5. Written as DNA, the CDR3 is TGCGCCAGCAGCTCCGGACAGGGTACTGAAGCTTTCTTT. This gives the protein CASSSGQGTEAFF.

The V call is TRBV9, the J call TRBJ1-1; D gene uncertain. This CDR3 is built from 13 residues. With 1 base removed from V and 0 bases from J, the gap between germline ends came to 4 bases. The germline V gene has CDR1 SGDLS and CDR2 YYNGEE. The CDR3: CASSVPVNTEAFF. The CDR3 DNA follows: TGTGCCAGCAGCGTACCGGTGAACACTGAAGCTTTCTTT.

The genes are TRBV27 and TRBJ2-3; D is possibly TRBD2 (5 bases). The CDR3 runs 16 residues. V lost 8 bases and J lost 0, with 18 bases in between. Germline values: CDR1 MNHEY, CDR2 SMNVEV (reference sequence). The chain's CDR3 is CASLRLGRRSTDTQYF. DNA of the CDR3: TGTGCCAGCCTGCGACTTGGGAGACGGAGCACAGATACGCAGTATTTT.

The CDR3 region is CASSPAGGSREKLFF. The CDR3 nucleotides read TGTGCCAGCAGCCCGGCCGGGGGCTCTAGGGAAAAACTGTTTTTT. The V gene is TRBV9, the J gene TRBJ1-4; D is possibly TRBD1 (6 bases). V was trimmed by 4 bases and J by 8 bases, leaving 18 bases between them. This CDR3 comprises 15 residues. Germline CDR1 reads SGDLS; CDR2 reads YYNGEE.

This clone was observed a few times. This chain links TRBV7-2 with TRBJ2-5; D possibly corresponds to TRBD1 (6 bases). Per germline, CDR1 SGHTA and CDR2 FQGNSA. This CDR3 comprises 14 residues. Trimming stripped 2 bases from V and 7 bases from J, with 14 bases between. CDR3 residues: CASSLSGTTGTQYF. In DNA, the CDR3 is TGTGCCAGCAGCTTATCGGGGACAACGGGGACCCAGTACTTC.

The V call is TRBV28, the J call TRBJ1-3, with D possibly matching TRBD1 (6 bases). The CDR3 sequence is 13 residues long. From germline, CDR1 is MDHEN and CDR2 SYDVKM. V lost 3 bases, J lost 16 bases, and 19 bases lay in between. CDR3 in DNA: TGTGCCAGCAGTTTTAGGGGGACCCCCATGGGGTATTTT. Protein product: CASSFRGTPMGYF.

The rearrangement links TRBV9 to TRBJ1-2; D is uncertain. Trimming pared 4 bases from V and 7 bases from J, leaving 20 bases between. Per germline, CDR1 SGDLS and CDR2 YYNGEE. CDR3 length: 15 amino acids. This CDR3 reads CASSSPPPRDGGYTF. CDR3 nucleotides: TGTGCCAGCAGCTCCCCTCCCCCTAGAGATGGTGGCTACACCTTC.

This clone came up once. This rearrangement joins TRBV5-6 to TRBJ1-4, with D unresolved. The CDR3 spans 16 residues. Germline CDR1 reads SGHDT; CDR2 reads YYEEEE. With 2 bases removed from V and 3 bases from J, the gap between germline ends came to 14 bases. CDR3 sequence: CASSLGDPRANEKLFF. DNA for the CDR3: TGTGCCAGCAGCTTAGGAGATCCGAGGGCTAATGAAAAACTGTTTTTT.

CDR3 in DNA: TGTGCCAGCAGCCTCAACAGGGGGCCTGGAAACACCATATATTTT. Amino acid sequence: CASSLNRGPGNTIYF. This chain uses TRBV7-9 with TRBJ1-3; 9 bases map to TRBD1. Germline V gene sequence: CDR1 SEHNR, CDR2 FQNEAQ (reference sequence). This CDR3 is built from 15 residues. Unmatched junction bases numbered 4, after V lost 5 bases and J lost 2 bases.

V and J are TRBV7-2 and TRBJ1-4; 9 bases fit TRBD1. V lost 5 bases, J lost 7 bases, and 8 bases stayed unmatched. Per the germline V gene, CDR1 is SGHTA and CDR2 is FQGNSA. This CDR3 region has 15 residues. The CDR3 bases are TGTGCCAGCAGCCGGGACAGGGTGGCCAGTGAAAAACTGTTTTTT. Protein product: CASSRDRVASEKLFF. Full variable domain (rest looked up from reference TRBV7-2 and TRBJ1-4): GAGVSQSPSNKVTEKGKDVELRCDPISGHTALYWYRQSLGQGLEFLIYFQGNSAPDKSGLPSDRFSAERTGGSVSTLTIQRTQQEDSAVYLCASSRDRVASEKLFFGSGTQLSVL.

The chain joins TRBV2 to TRBJ2-1, with 8 bases matching TRBD1. V was clipped by 4 bases and J by 14 bases; unmatched bases: 10. The CDR3 loop spans 13 amino acids. Germline V lookup: CDR1 SNHLY, CDR2 FYNNEI. The CDR3 DNA is TGTGCCAGCAGTGGCGACAGGGGATATAGGGAGTTCTTC. Translated: CASSGDRGYREFF. The entire variable domain, with the rest obtained from reference TRBV2 and TRBJ2-1, is as follows: EPEVTQTPSHQVTQMGQEVILRCVPISNHLYFYWYRQILGQKVEFLVSFYNNEISEKSEIFDDQFSVERPDGSNFTLKIRSTKLEDSAMYFCASSGDRGYREFFGPGTRLTVL.

The V call is TRBV9, the J call TRBJ2-7, with a weak D call TRBD1 (5 bases). CDR3 length: 16 residues. Germline lookup yields CDR1 SGDLS and CDR2 YYNGEE. The germline V and J ends were trimmed by 0 bases and 2 bases, with 15 bases remaining between them. CDR3 sequence: CASSVEGAGVPYEQYF. In nucleotides, the CDR3 is TGTGCCAGCAGCGTAGAAGGGGCAGGTGTTCCCTACGAGCAGTACTTC. The full variable domain, completed using reference TRBV9 and TRBJ2-7, is DSGVTQTPKHLITATGQRVTLRCSPRSGDLSVYWYQQSLDQGLQFLIQYYNGEERAKGNILERFSAQQFPDLHSELNLSSLELGDSALYFCASSVEGAGVPYEQYFGPGTRLTVT.

The chain combines TRBV29-1 with TRBJ2-7; TRBD1 is a possible D gene (5 bases). The CDR3 is 11 residues long. V lost 4 bases and J lost 12, with 16 bases in between. Germline lookup yields CDR1 SQVTM and CDR2 ANQGSEA. The CDR3 nucleotides read TGCAGCGTTGGGCAGGGCCTCGTCTCGTACTTC. Its protein is CSVGQGLVSYF.

This chain connects TRBV24-1 to TRBJ2-1; 11 nucleotides align to TRBD2. With V trimmed by 9 bases and J by 6 bases, 3 bases remained unmatched. The CDR3 loop spans 13 amino acids. CDR1 KGHDR and CDR2 SFDVKD come from the germline V gene. In DNA form, the CDR3 reads TGTGCCACCGAGCTAGCGGGAGGCAATGAGCAGTTCTTC. Its translation: CATELAGGNEQFF.